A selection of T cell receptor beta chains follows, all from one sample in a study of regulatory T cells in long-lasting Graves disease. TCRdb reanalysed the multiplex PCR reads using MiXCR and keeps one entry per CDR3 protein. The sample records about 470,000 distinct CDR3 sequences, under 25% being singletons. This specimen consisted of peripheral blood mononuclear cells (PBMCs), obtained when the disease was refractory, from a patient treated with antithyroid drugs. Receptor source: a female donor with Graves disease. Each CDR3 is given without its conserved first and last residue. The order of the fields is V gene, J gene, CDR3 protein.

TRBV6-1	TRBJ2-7	ATRDPDYEQY
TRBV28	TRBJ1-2	ASSPGQAGGYT
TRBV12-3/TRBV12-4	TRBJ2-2	ASSFLAGELV
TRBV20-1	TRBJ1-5	SLGRSNQPQH
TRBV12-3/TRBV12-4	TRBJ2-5	ASRGGAGYQETQY
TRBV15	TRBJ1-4	ATSTGGLGEKLF
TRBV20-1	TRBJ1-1	SARDTGMGYRNTEAF
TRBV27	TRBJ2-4	ASSFMGQGVGIQY
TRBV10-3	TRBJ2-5	AISQGTSVVWEETQY
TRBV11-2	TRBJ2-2	ASSWIGRAGPNTGELF
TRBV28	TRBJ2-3	AITGVGRDTQY
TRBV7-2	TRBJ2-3	ASSFGRGGDTQY
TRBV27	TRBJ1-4	ASSSDAGRAKKLF
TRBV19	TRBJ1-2	ASSIQGAVGNYGYT
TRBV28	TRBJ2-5	ASSLAGGPWETQY
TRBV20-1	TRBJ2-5	SARDVGGQETQY
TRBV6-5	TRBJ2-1	ASSYGFEQF
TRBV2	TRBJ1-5	ASSLTQIQGPQH
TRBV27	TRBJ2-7	ASRPSGSGRYEQY
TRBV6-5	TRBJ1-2	ASSYQLGQNNYGYT
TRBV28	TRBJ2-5	ASGSFNRWDRGNQETQY
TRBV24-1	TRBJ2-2	ATSGAGIGELF
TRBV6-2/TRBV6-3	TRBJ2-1	ASNLGLAGNEQF
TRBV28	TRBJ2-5	ASSIRGLGEVGETQY
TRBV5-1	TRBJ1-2	ASTYGGGPNYGYT